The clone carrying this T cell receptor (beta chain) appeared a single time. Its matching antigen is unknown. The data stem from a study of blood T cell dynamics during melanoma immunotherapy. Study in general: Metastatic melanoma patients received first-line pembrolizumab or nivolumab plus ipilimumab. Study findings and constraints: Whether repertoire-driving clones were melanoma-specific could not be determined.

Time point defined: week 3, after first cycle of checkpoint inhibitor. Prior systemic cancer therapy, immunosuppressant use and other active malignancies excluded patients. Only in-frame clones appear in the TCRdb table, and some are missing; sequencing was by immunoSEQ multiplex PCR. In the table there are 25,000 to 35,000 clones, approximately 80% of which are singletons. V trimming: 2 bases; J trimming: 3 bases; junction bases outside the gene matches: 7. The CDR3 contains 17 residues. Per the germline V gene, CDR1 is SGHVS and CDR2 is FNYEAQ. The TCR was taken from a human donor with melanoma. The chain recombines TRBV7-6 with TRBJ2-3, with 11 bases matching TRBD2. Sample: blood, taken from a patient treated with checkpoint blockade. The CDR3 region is CASSLFVAGGPTDTQYF. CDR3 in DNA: TGTGCCAGCAGCTTATTCGTAGCGGGGGGGCCTACAGATACGCAGTATTTT.